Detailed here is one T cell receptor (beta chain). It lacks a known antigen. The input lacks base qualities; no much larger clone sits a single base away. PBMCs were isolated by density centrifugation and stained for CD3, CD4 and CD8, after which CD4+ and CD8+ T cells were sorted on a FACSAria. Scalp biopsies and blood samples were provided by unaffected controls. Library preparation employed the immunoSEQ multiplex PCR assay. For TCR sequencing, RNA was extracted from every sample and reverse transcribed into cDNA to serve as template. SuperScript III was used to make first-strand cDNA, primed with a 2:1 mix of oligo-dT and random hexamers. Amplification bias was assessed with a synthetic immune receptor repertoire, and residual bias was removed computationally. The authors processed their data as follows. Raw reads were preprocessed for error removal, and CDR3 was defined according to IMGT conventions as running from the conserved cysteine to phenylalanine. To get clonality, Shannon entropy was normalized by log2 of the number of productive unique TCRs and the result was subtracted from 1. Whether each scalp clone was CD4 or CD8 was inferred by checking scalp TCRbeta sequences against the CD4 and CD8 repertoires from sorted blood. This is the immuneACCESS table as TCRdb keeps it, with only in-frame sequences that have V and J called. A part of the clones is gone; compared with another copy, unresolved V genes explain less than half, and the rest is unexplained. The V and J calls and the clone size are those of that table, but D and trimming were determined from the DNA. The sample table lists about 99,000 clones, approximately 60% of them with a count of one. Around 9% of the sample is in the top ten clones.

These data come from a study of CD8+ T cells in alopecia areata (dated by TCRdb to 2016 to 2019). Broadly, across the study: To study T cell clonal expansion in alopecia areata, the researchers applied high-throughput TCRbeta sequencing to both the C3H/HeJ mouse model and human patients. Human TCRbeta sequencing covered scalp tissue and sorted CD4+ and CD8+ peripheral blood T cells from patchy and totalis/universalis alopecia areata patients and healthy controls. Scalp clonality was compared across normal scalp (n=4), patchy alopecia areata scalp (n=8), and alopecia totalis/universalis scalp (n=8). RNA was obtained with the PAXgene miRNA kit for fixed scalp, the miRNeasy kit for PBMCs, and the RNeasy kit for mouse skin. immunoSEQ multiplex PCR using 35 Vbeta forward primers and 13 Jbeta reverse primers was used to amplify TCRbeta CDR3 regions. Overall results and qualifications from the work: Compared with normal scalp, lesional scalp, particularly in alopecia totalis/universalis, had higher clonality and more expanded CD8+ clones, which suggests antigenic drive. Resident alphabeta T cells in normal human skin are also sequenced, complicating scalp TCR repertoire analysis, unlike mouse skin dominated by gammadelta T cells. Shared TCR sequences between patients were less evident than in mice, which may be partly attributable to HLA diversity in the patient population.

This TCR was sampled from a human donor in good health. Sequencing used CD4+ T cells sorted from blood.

The DNA sequence is given as TGTGCCAGCAGAGGGGGTCCCAGCAATCAGCCCCAGCATTTT. It translates to CASRGGPSNQPQHF. The chain links TRBV27 with TRBJ1-5; TRBD1 is perhaps the D gene, given 6 matching bases. Sequences MNHEY (CDR1) and SMNVEV (CDR2) are obtained from the germline V gene (reference sequence). V and J are truncated by 6 bases and 1 base respectively, leaving an intervening sequence of 10 bases. The cysteine opens and the phenylalanine closes a CDR3 of 14 amino acids. Only the CDR3 DNA stays, 42 bases, in frame from base 1.